This T cell receptor (beta chain) was sequenced for a study of shared clonotypes between healthy human individuals. Study-level information: Each donor's CD8 memory used one plate, CD8 naive two, each CD4 subset three.

Genomic DNA from each subset was divided evenly over several immunoSEQ plates. Libraries were prepared by immunoSEQ multiplex PCR; TCRdb keeps only in-frame clonotypes and omits some of them. The repertoire holds about 1.9 million clones, with around 95% as singletons. Terminally differentiated effector memory CD45RA+ cells were excluded by CCR7 positive selection of CD45RO-negative cells. Trimming left V 0 bases short and J 8 bases short, with 13 bases between. CDR3 length: 14 amino acids. CDR1 and CDR2 (germline): MGHDK, SYGVNS. The receptor was isolated from a man between 18 and 35 years old in good health. Some clones in this sample may be carry-over from other donors' samples. Sequencing used naive CD8+ T cells from PBMCs. The gene calls are TRBV25-1 and TRBJ1-1; D is perhaps TRBD1 (5 bases). CDR3 sequence (DNA): TGTGCCAGCAGTGAATACGGAGGGGCTGGAGAAGCTTTCTTT. Translated: CASSEYGGAGEAFF.